A single sample gave rise to the 12 T cell receptor beta chains below, sequenced in a study of vaccination effects on CD4 cells after COVID-19. Expansion of antigen-specific CD4+ T cells with viral peptide pools was carried out by the ViraFEST assay before sequencing. After more than 9 days in culture, the CD4+ T cells were isolated. These receptors' antigens are unknown. TCRdb's table, derived via immunoSEQ multiplex PCR, lists solely in-frame clones and lacks some. The sample shows 25,000 to 35,000 clones, about 72% of them seen only once. The material was CD4+ T cells from PBMCs cultured with HCoV-229E spike peptides, obtained before COVID-19 vaccination. These receptors were taken from a human donor who received a COVID-19 vaccine.

The rearrangement uses TRBV4-2 and TRBJ2-5; weak D call: TRBD1 (5 bases). V lost 4 bases to trimming and J lost 4 bases, with 16 bases between them. Germline assignment: CDR1 LGHNA and CDR2 YNFKEQ. This CDR3 is built from 15 residues. The CDR3 region has the DNA TGTGCCAGCAGCCTCTCCTCAGACAGAGGAGAGACCCAGTACTTC. Its translation: CASSLSSDRGETQYF.

This chain links TRBV12-5 with TRBJ1-2; possible D gene TRBD1, 5 bases. Germline CDR1 is LGHNT and CDR2 is FRNRAP. There are 16 residues in the CDR3. Trimming took off 1 base at V and 0 bases at J, with 12 bases between the two ends. The CDR3 here is CASGLDTGPANYGYTF. As DNA, the CDR3 is TGTGCTAGTGGTTTGGACACAGGACCAGCTAACTATGGCTACACCTTC.

The CDR3, as DNA: TGTGCCAGCAGCCCCTTTCGGATCCGACAGGAGGGCAACTATGGCTACACCTTC. This gives the protein CASSPFRIRQEGNYGYTF. The chain links TRBV7-9 to TRBJ1-2; tentative D call: TRBD1 (6 bases). The CDR3 loop spans 18 amino acids. The germline CDR1 and CDR2 sequences are SEHNR and FQNEAQ (reference sequence). V was trimmed by 5 bases and J by 2 bases, leaving 24 bases between them.

This clone was seen only a few times. The chain uses TRBV6-1 and TRBJ1-2; perhaps TRBD1 as D (5 bases). Trimming cost V 1 base and J 11 bases, with 11 bases left between them. The CDR3 spans 12 residues. Germline loops: CDR1 MNHNS, CDR2 SASEGT. The CDR3 DNA is TGTGCCAGCAGTGAAGTCAGGGCTCGATACACCTTC. Protein: CASSEVRARYTF.

The chain carries TRBV24-1 and TRBJ2-2; D possibly matches TRBD1 or TRBD2 (5 bases each). The V end was cut by 12 bases, the J end by 0 bases, with 10 bases between. CDR1 and CDR2 from the germline V gene are KGHDR and SFDVKD. CDR3 length: 13 amino acids. CDR3 in amino acids: CASGPTNTGELFF. CDR3 DNA sequence: TGTGCCTCGGGACCTACGAACACCGGGGAGCTGTTTTTT.

This chain joins TRBV7-8 and TRBJ2-5, with TRBD1 identical over 9 bases. CDR3 length equals 16 residues. Germline V lookup: CDR1 SGHVS, CDR2 FQNEAQ. The V and J ends lost 1 base and 5 bases, in that order; junction bases with no gene match: 8. CDR3 DNA sequence: TGTGCCAGCAGCTTAGACCCGGGACAGGGCGGGGAGACCCAGTACTTC. This translates into CASSLDPGQGGETQYF.

The V call is TRBV11-2, the J call TRBJ2-7; 8 nucleotides align to TRBD2. V lost 4 bases to trimming and J lost 1 base; unmatched junction nucleotides: 6. The CDR3 totals 15 residues. The germline V gene encodes CDR1 SGHAT and CDR2 FQNNGV. CDR3 in amino acids: CASSSGGVGSYEQYF. DNA for the CDR3: TGTGCCAGCAGCTCCGGGGGGGTGGGGTCCTACGAGCAGTACTTC.

This clone was observed a few times. The rearrangement links TRBV12-3 or TRBV12-4 to TRBJ2-7; D gene ambiguous. V shed 4 bases and J shed 2 bases, with 3 bases lying between them. This CDR3 contains 11 residues. CDR3 in amino acids: CASSSTYEQYF. The CDR3 DNA follows: TGTGCCAGCAGTTCGACCTACGAGCAGTACTTC.

The rearrangement links TRBV5-1 to TRBJ2-6, with TRBD1 matching over 8 bases. CDR3 length: 18 residues. V lost 4 bases and J lost 3; bases outside the gene matches: 12. The germline V gene has CDR1 SGHRS and CDR2 YFSETQ. CDR3 coding DNA: TGCGCCAGCAGCCCAGCAGTGGCAGGGGGCGTTGGGGCCAACGTCCTGACTTTC. Translating gives CASSPAVAGGVGANVLTF.

The rearrangement joins TRBV3-1 (or the pseudogene TRBV3-2) to TRBJ1-2; D remains unclear. Trimming took 3 bases from V and 3 from J, leaving 11 bases between them. The germline V gene encodes CDR1 LGHDT and CDR2 YNNKEL (reference sequence). The CDR3 extends over 14 amino acids. Written as DNA, the CDR3 is TGTGCCAGCAGCCAGGAGGGAAGGGACTATGGCTACACCTTC. Its translation: CASSQEGRDYGYTF.

The chain uses TRBV4-1 and TRBJ1-5; D gene ambiguous. V was cut by 0 bases and J by 2 bases, with 8 bases left in between. Per germline, CDR1 MGHRA and CDR2 YSYEKL. The CDR3 has 15 amino acids. The CDR3 region is CASSQEFAGNQPQHF. The DNA for the CDR3 is TGCGCCAGCAGCCAAGAATTTGCAGGCAATCAGCCCCAGCATTTT.

V usage is TRBV29-1 and J usage is TRBJ1-1, with no clear D. Trimming cost V 0 bases and J 6 bases, with 11 bases left between them. This CDR3 comprises 13 residues. Germline CDR1 is SQVTM and CDR2 is ANQGSEA. The CDR3 loop is CSVEDGFTSEAFF. The CDR3 DNA reads TGCAGCGTTGAAGATGGGTTCACATCTGAAGCTTTCTTT.